These T cell receptor beta chains were read from a single sample in a study of T cell repertoires in cytomegalovirus infection. MiXCR, run by TCRdb on the reads, gives a single entry per CDR3 protein. The sample has 150,000 to 200,000 distinct CDR3 sequences, over 25% seen once. The sample comprised PBMCs. These receptors came from a human donor in good health (CMV status not recorded). Some clones in this sample may be carry-over from other donors' samples. The conserved cysteine and the conserved F or W are not part of the CDR3 here. The order of the fields is CDR3 protein, V gene.

ASSLRGDGADTQY	TRBV11-2
ASSLSSADNNEQF	TRBV7-2
ASSSDYYTEAF	TRBV12-3/TRBV12-4
ASSYTQGRNTEAF	TRBV5-5
ASSDMRGQRLPQH	TRBV6-1
ASSLEGRVYGYT	TRBV7-2
ASSPTRGEMEQY	TRBV11-2
ASSLTGLDTEAF	TRBV7-8
AWRQGRNTEAF	TRBV30
ASSSPGSRGYT	TRBV2
ASSRRQGPEKLF	TRBV7-2
ASSPGQGGSNQPQH	TRBV18
ASSWTGYNEQY	TRBV12-3/TRBV12-4
ASSFMAASGESPYNEQF	TRBV6-8
ASSLRVMGPLH	TRBV5-1
ASSSAGTGGADTQY	TRBV12-3/TRBV12-4
ASSIFGNTDAF	TRBV7-8
SVEDEPRGGQF	TRBV29-1
ASTAYGTPRVDTQY	TRBV6-1
ASRARFGPYNEQF	TRBV5-1
ASSFYFGDNEQF	TRBV7-2
ASSLSTTTYGYT	TRBV28
ASSHPSSGLAGNTGELF	TRBV4-3
ASSEVGEQPQH	TRBV7-6
SAREGLLPYGYT	TRBV20-1
ATSRGWARGNGYT	TRBV15